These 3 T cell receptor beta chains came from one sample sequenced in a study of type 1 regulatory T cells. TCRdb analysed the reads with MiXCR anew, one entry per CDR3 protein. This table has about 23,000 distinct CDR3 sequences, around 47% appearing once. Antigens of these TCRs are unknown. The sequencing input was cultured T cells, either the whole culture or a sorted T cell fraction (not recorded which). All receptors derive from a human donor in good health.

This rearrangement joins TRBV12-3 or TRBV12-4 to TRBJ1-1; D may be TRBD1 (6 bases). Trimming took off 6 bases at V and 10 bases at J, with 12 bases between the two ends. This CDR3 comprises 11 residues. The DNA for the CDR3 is TGTGCCAGCAGATCCCGACAGGCAGCTTTCTTT. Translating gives CASRSRQAAFF.

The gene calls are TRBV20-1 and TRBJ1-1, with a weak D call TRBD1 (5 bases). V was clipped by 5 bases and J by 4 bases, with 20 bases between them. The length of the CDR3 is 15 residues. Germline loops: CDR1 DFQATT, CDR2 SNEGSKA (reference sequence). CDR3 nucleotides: TGCAGTGCTCCAAAGCACTCCAGGGCGAGCACTGAAGCTTTCTTT. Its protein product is CSAPKHSRASTEAFF.

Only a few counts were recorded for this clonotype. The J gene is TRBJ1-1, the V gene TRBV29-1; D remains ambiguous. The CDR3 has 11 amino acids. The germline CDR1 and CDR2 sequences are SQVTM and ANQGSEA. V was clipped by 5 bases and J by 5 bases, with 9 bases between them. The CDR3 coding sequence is TGCAGCGTTAAACACGGAACTGAAGCTTTCTTT. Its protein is CSVKHGTEAFF.